Shown below are 23 T cell receptor beta chains from a single sample sequenced in a study of spatial heterogeneity in lung cancer. Findings of the study overall: How many expanded intratumoral alpha and beta TCRs were present tracked the tumor mutation count, which was a count of nonsynonymous mutations.

Time point specified: sample taken at primary tumor resection. TCRdb analysed the 5' RACE reads with MiXCR anew, one entry per CDR3 protein. The sample consists of about 1,500 distinct CDR3 sequences, more than 8% of them appearing once. These receptors are not linked to any known antigen. This material consisted of lung tumor tissue, taken at surgery. Every receptor here comes from a male donor with early-stage non-small cell lung cancer.

The gene calls are TRBV5-5 and TRBJ1-1; D unclear. Germline lookup yields CDR1 SGHKS and CDR2 YYEKEE (reference sequence). The CDR3 is made up of 14 amino acids. V lost 1 base and J 0 bases, leaving 7 bases between the germline ends. CDR3 bases: TGTGCCAGCAGCTTGCAGAACATGAACACTGAAGCTTTCTTT. This translates into CASSLQNMNTEAFF.

Judged by abundance, this clonotype is medium-sized. The chain joins TRBV4-2 to TRBJ1-5, with a tentative D call TRBD1 (5 bases). Trimming removed 1 base from V and 7 bases from J, with 20 bases in between. The CDR3 loop spans 17 amino acids. Germline V lookup: CDR1 LGHNA, CDR2 YNFKEQ. The CDR3 DNA is TGTGCCAGCAGCCAAGTCGGGGCTGGAGGGGAGGGCCAGCCCCAGCATTTT. Its protein product is CASSQVGAGGEGQPQHF.

The table lists this clonotype with many counts. The chain uses TRBV7-9 and TRBJ2-2, with TRBD1 as a possible D gene (5 bases). V lost 5 bases and J lost 1, with 8 bases in between. CDR1 is SEHNR, CDR2 FQNEAQ, per germline (reference sequence). The CDR3 is made up of 14 amino acids. The CDR3 coding sequence is TGTGCCAGCAGCCGAGGACAGAACACCGGGGAGCTGTTTTTT. Its translation is CASSRGQNTGELFF. Full variable domain (rest looked up from reference TRBV7-9 and TRBJ2-2): DTGVSQNPRHKITKRGQNVTFRCDPISEHNRLYWYRQTLGQGPEFLTYFQNEAQLEKSRLLSDRFSAERPKGSFSTLEIQRTEQGDSAMYLCASSRGQNTGELFFGEGSRLTVL.

By sample share, this clonotype is medium-sized. This sequence joins TRBV20-1 and TRBJ2-1; TRBD2 aligns across 14 bases. The CDR3 length is 14 residues. CDR1 DFQATT and CDR2 SNEGSKA come from the germline V gene (reference sequence). Unmatched junction bases numbered 6, after V lost 5 bases and J lost 9 bases. In nucleotides, the CDR3 is TGCAGTGCTCTGGGACTAGCGGGAGAGGGTGAGCAGTTCTTC. It specifies CSALGLAGEGEQFF.

This clonotype is medium-sized. The CDR3 region has the DNA TGTGCCACCAGTGACTCTAGCGGTTCCTACAATGAGCAGTTCTTC. This translates into CATSDSSGSYNEQFF. The chain joins TRBV24-1 to TRBJ2-1; 7 bases fit TRBD2. CDR3 length: 15 amino acids. Trimming took 4 bases from V and 1 from J; bases not matched to a gene: 3. From germline, CDR1 is KGHDR and CDR2 SFDVKD.

V and J are TRBV2 and TRBJ2-5, with 7 bases lining up with TRBD2. The CDR3 has 14 amino acids. Per the germline V gene, CDR1 is SNHLY and CDR2 is FYNNEI. Trimming cost V 7 bases and J 4 bases; bases outside gene matches: 9. The CDR3 DNA sequence: TGTGCCAGCAACGGCGGGAGATTGATAGAGACCCAGTACTTC. Its translation is CASNGGRLIETQYF.

In its sample, this clonotype was seen many times. The genes are TRBV5-1 and TRBJ2-7; 9 nucleotides agree with TRBD1. From germline, CDR1 is SGHRS and CDR2 YFSETQ. CDR3 length: 14 residues. The V and J ends lost 5 bases and 3 bases, in that order; junction bases with no gene match: 6. DNA for the CDR3: TGCGCCAGCAGAACTCCGACAGGGGGCTACGAGCAGTACTTC. Translated, it gives CASRTPTGGYEQYF.

In its sample, this clonotype is medium-sized. The chain couples TRBV15 to TRBJ1-3; 8 bases agree with TRBD1. The ends lost 5 bases at V and 2 bases at J; junction bases unmatched: 8. This CDR3 region has 16 residues. Germline loops: CDR1 LNHNV, CDR2 YYDKDF (reference sequence). The CDR3 is CATSGRTGQAGNTIYF. The CDR3 nucleotides are TGTGCCACCAGCGGACGGACAGGGCAAGCTGGAAACACCATATATTTT.

By its share, this clonotype is medium-sized. The chain combines TRBV7-9 with TRBJ2-7; D gene unclear. The V gene lost 5 bases and the J gene lost 0 bases, with 5 bases spanning the gap. The germline CDR1 and CDR2 sequences are SEHNR and FQNEAQ (reference sequence). This CDR3 comprises 12 residues. The CDR3 bases are TGTGCCAGCAGCCCGCCCTCCTACGAGCAGTACTTC. Translating it yields CASSPPSYEQYF.

By share, this clonotype ranks as medium-sized. This chain links TRBV28 with TRBJ1-1, with unresolved D. Trimming cost V 3 bases and J 4 bases, with 3 bases left between them. This CDR3 is 11 amino acids long. CDR1 is MDHEN, CDR2 SYDVKM, per germline. The CDR3 is CASSLITEAFF. The CDR3 nucleotides are TGTGCCAGCAGTTTGATCACTGAAGCTTTCTTT.

By sample share, this clonotype is medium-sized. The DNA for the CDR3 is TGTGCCAGCAGCTTACATAGCCTAGCGGGAGTCGGGGAGCTGTTTTTT. It yields the protein CASSLHSLAGVGELFF. The rearrangement uses TRBV7-2 and TRBJ2-2, with 10 bases aligning to TRBD2. There are 16 residues in the CDR3. Germline CDR1 and CDR2: SGHTA and FQGNSA. The V gene end was trimmed by 2 bases and the J gene end by 7 bases; junction bases not matched to a gene: 7.

This clonotype is labeled as large. The J gene is TRBJ2-1, the V gene TRBV2, with a tentative D call TRBD2 (6 bases). The ends were cut back, 6 bases at V and 4 bases at J, with 13 bases in the middle. The CDR3 has 14 residues. Germline CDR1 and CDR2: SNHLY and FYNNEI. The CDR3 is CASRFGGGYNEQFF. CDR3 bases: TGTGCCAGCAGGTTCGGCGGAGGGTACAATGAGCAGTTCTTC.

This clonotype counts as medium-sized. This rearrangement joins TRBV6-1 to TRBJ2-2; no reliable D call. The CDR3 runs 13 residues. Germline CDR1 and CDR2: MNHNS and SASEGT. V gave up 6 bases and J gave up 7 bases, with 12 bases separating them. CDR3 region: CASRAVGDGELFF. The DNA for the CDR3 is TGTGCCAGCAGGGCCGTTGGCGACGGGGAGCTGTTTTTT.

The chain links TRBV5-1 to TRBJ2-5, with TRBD1 as a possible D gene (6 bases). Between the trimmed V and J ends, which lost 0 bases and 2 bases, there was a span of 14 bases. This CDR3 spans 16 amino acids. CDR1 SGHRS and CDR2 YFSETQ come from the germline V gene. The CDR3 sequence: CASSLDSTGPQETQYF. The CDR3, as DNA: TGCGCCAGCAGCTTGGATTCGACAGGCCCTCAAGAGACCCAGTACTTC.

In this sample, this clonotype is medium-sized (0.01 to 0.1%). This chain uses TRBV2 with TRBJ2-1; 11 bases agree with TRBD2. The CDR3 loop spans 17 amino acids. Germline loops: CDR1 SNHLY, CDR2 FYNNEI. V was clipped by 6 bases and J by 0 bases; unmatched bases: 7. CDR3 nucleotide sequence: TGTGCCAGCAGGGCCGGGACTAGCGGTTACTCCTACAATGAGCAGTTCTTC. It codes for CASRAGTSGYSYNEQFF.

This clonotype is termed medium-sized. The chain joins TRBV20-1 to TRBJ1-5; D unclear. CDR3 length: 13 residues. V was trimmed by 3 bases and J by 4 bases, leaving 10 bases between them. CDR1 is DFQATT and CDR2 is SNEGSKA in the germline V gene (reference sequence). The CDR3 here is CSARSPSNQPQHF. CDR3 in DNA: TGCAGTGCTAGGTCACCGTCTAATCAGCCCCAGCATTTT.

Within the sample, this clonotype is medium-sized. The V and J genes are TRBV5-1 and TRBJ2-5; no firm D call. Germline-derived CDR1 and CDR2 are SGHRS and YFSETQ. V gave up 0 bases and J gave up 4 bases, with 4 bases separating them. The CDR3 has 12 residues. The CDR3 DNA reads as TGCGCCAGCAGCTTGGGTAGAGAGACCCAGTACTTC. Translated, it gives CASSLGRETQYF.

This clonotype was seen repeatedly, ten times or more. The chain is built from TRBV28 and TRBJ2-1; the D gene is possibly TRBD2 (5 bases). Germline CDR1 and CDR2: MDHEN and SYDVKM. The CDR3 is 13 residues long. V dropped 9 bases and J dropped 6 bases, with 15 bases sitting between them. The CDR3 sequence is CASSGITFNEQFF. CDR3 DNA: TGTGCCAGTTCCGGGATAACTTTCAATGAGCAGTTCTTC.

The genes are TRBV7-2 and TRBJ1-1; weak D call: TRBD1 (5 bases). CDR1 is SGHTA, CDR2 FQGNSA, per germline. V lost 5 bases and J 4 bases, leaving 14 bases between the germline ends. The CDR3 contains 14 residues. The CDR3 protein is CASSPRVGGTEAFF. In DNA form, the CDR3 reads TGTGCCAGCAGCCCCAGGGTCGGGGGCACTGAAGCTTTCTTT.

By proportion, this clonotype is medium-sized (0.01 to 0.1%). The V and J genes are TRBV27 and TRBJ2-3; 15 bases match TRBD2. V gave up 8 bases and J gave up 1 base; unmatched junction bases: 4. Germline V gives CDR1 MNHEY, CDR2 SMNVEV (reference sequence). The CDR3 loop spans 16 amino acids. The CDR3 sequence is CASPGLAGGGTDTQYF. The DNA for the CDR3 is TGTGCCAGCCCGGGACTAGCGGGAGGAGGCACAGATACGCAGTATTTT.

This clonotype ranks as large. The V call is TRBV6-5, the J call TRBJ2-5; tentative D call: TRBD1 (6 bases). Germline V gene sequence: CDR1 MNHEY, CDR2 SVGAGI. The CDR3 length is 15 residues. V lost 10 bases, J lost 5 bases, and 23 bases lay in between. In DNA form, the CDR3 reads TGTGCCATCTCGTTAGGGGCAGGGGCCTGGGAGACCCAGTACTTC. Protein product: CAISLGAGAWETQYF.

A single count supports this clonotype. The CDR3 region is CASSPPRAGSYNEQFF. In DNA form, the CDR3 reads TGTGCCAGCTCACCCCCGAGGGCGGGATCCTACAATGAGCAGTTCTTC. V usage is TRBV18 and J usage is TRBJ2-1; tentative D call: TRBD2 (6 bases). The V gene's germline CDR1 is KGHSH and CDR2 LQKENI. Trimming took off 3 bases at V and 1 base at J, with 13 bases between the two ends. CDR3 length: 16 residues.

By share, this clonotype counts as medium-sized. The gene calls are TRBV28 and TRBJ2-7; 9 bases are a match to TRBD1. J gave up 6 bases and V 6 bases, and 12 bases lay outside the gene matches. The CDR3 sequence is 15 residues long. Looked up from germline, CDR1 is MDHEN and CDR2 is SYDVKM. The CDR3: CASRSTGTGLSEQYF. In DNA form, the CDR3 reads TGTGCCAGCAGATCGACCGGGACAGGGTTGAGCGAGCAGTACTTC.